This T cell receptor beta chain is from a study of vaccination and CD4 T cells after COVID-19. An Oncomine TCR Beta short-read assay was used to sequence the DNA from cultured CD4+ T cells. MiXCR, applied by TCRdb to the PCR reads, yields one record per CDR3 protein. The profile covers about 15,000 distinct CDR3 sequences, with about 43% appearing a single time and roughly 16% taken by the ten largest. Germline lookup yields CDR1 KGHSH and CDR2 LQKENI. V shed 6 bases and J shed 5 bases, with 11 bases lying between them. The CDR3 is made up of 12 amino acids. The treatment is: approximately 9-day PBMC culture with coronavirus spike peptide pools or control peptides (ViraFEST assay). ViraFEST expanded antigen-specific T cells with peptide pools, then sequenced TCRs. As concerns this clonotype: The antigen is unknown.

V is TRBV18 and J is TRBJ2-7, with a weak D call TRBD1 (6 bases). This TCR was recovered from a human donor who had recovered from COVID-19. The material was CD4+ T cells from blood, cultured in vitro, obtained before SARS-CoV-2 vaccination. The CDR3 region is CASSQGLDEQYF. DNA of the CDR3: TGTGCCAGCTCGCAGGGGTTGGACGAGCAGTACTTC.